This T cell receptor beta chain is from a study of technical replicates of blood from a handful of donors. Germline CDR1 reads MNHEY; CDR2 reads SVGAGI. Trimming pared 6 bases from V and 4 bases from J, leaving 16 bases between. The CDR3 has 15 residues. The assay was immunoSEQ multiplex PCR, and TCRdb's table has in-frame clones only and misses some. The table shows more than 65,000 clones, with about 95% occurring only once. The TCR originated in a human donor in good health. The chain is built from TRBV6-5 and TRBJ2-1, with D maybe TRBD2 (7 bases). Sequencing was done on a sample of T cells isolated from PBMCs. The CDR3 here is CASSSGGPIYNEQFF. The CDR3 DNA reads as TGTGCCAGCAGCTCCGGGGGGCCCATTTACAATGAGCAGTTCTTC.